These 16 T cell receptor beta chains share one sample of origin, sequenced in a study of blood T cell repertoires in COVID-19. Sequenced by immunoSEQ multiplex PCR; TCRdb stores in-frame clones only, minus some. The sample yields fewer than 350,000 clones, 70% to 90% seen once. Specimen: PBMCs or T cells enriched from blood (not recorded which). Receptors originate from a woman in her thirties or forties who had recovered from COVID-19.

The V call is TRBV9, the J call TRBJ2-7; D may be TRBD2 (5 bases). Trimming pared 0 bases from V and 2 bases from J, leaving 9 bases between. From germline, CDR1 is SGDLS and CDR2 YYNGEE. The CDR3 covers 14 residues. The CDR3 sequence: CASSVEGDAYEQYF. CDR3 nucleotides: TGTGCCAGCAGCGTAGAGGGAGACGCCTACGAGCAGTACTTC.

The rearrangement uses TRBV29-1 and TRBJ2-3, with 7 bases fitting TRBD1. The junction had 4 bases not matched to a gene; V was cut back by 4 bases and J by 0 bases. From germline, CDR1 is SQVTM and CDR2 ANQGSEA. CDR3 length: 14 amino acids. The chain's CDR3 is CSVGQGLSTDTQYF. CDR3 DNA sequence: TGCAGCGTTGGACAGGGCTTAAGCACAGATACGCAGTATTTT.

This clone was counted between two and nine times. The chain combines TRBV19 with TRBJ1-2; 7 nucleotides align to TRBD1. This CDR3 spans 14 amino acids. Germline CDR1 LNHDA, CDR2 SQIVND (reference sequence). V dropped 10 bases and J dropped 1; count of bases not matched to a gene: 9. DNA of the CDR3: TGTGCCACCCGAAACAGGGGCCGTAACTATGGCTACACCTTC. This sequence encodes CATRNRGRNYGYTF.

V usage is TRBV12-3 or TRBV12-4 and J usage is TRBJ1-2; D possibly corresponds to TRBD1 (6 bases). The CDR3 consists of 13 residues. V lost 3 bases, J lost 7 bases, and 12 bases lay in between. The CDR3 is CASSFVQGTGYTF. The CDR3 DNA reads TGTGCCAGCAGTTTTGTCCAGGGGACTGGCTACACCTTC.

The chain couples TRBV15 to TRBJ2-7, with D tentatively TRBD2 (6 bases). V dropped 1 base and J dropped 3 bases, with 13 bases sitting between them. The length of the CDR3 is 15 residues. Per germline, CDR1 LNHNV and CDR2 YYDKDF (reference sequence). The CDR3 DNA is TGTGCCACCAGCAGAGCCCCAGCGGGCGTCTACGAGCAGTACTTC. This codes for CATSRAPAGVYEQYF.

The J gene is TRBJ2-7, the V gene TRBV4-2; 7 bases agree with TRBD1. V lost 2 bases to trimming and J lost 3 bases; unmatched junction nucleotides: 10. The CDR3 consists of 16 residues. Per germline, CDR1 LGHNA and CDR2 YNFKEQ. CDR3 sequence reads: CASSQKRGRYGYEQYF. Written as DNA, the CDR3 is TGTGCCAGCAGCCAAAAAAGGGGGCGATACGGCTACGAGCAGTACTTC.

The chain links TRBV15 to TRBJ2-4, with a possible D match to TRBD1 (6 bases). This CDR3 spans 17 amino acids. V lost 0 bases to trimming and J lost 1 base, with 13 bases between them. In germline, CDR1 is LNHNV, CDR2 YYDKDF (reference sequence). The CDR3 protein is CATSRDKGEKAKNIQYF. CDR3 nucleotides: TGTGCCACCAGCAGAGATAAGGGGGAAAAGGCCAAAAACATTCAGTACTTC. Full variable domain (outside the CDR3, taken from reference TRBV15 and TRBJ2-4): DAMVIQNPRYQVTQFGKPVTLSCSQTLNHNVMYWYQQKSSQAPKLLFHYYDKDFNNEADTPDNFQSRRPNTSFCFLDIRSPGLGDTAMYLCATSRDKGEKAKNIQYFGAGTRLSVL.

The chain couples TRBV7-6 to TRBJ2-7; 7 bases map to TRBD1. J was trimmed by 5 bases and V by 1 base; bases with no gene match: 8. The germline CDR1 and CDR2 sequences are SGHVS and FNYEAQ. This CDR3 spans 15 amino acids. Here the CDR3 reads CASSLGQGITHEQYF. DNA for the CDR3: TGTGCCAGCAGCTTAGGACAGGGAATTACCCACGAGCAGTACTTC. The full variable domain, in which reference TRBV7-6 and TRBJ2-7 provide the parts outside the CDR3, is GAGVSQSPRYKVTKRGQDVALRCDPISGHVSLYWYRQALGQGPEFLTYFNYEAQQDKSGLPNDRFSAERPEGSISTLTIQRTEQRDSAMYRCASSLGQGITHEQYFGPGTRLTVT.

This rearrangement joins TRBV5-1 to TRBJ1-1; 12 bases align to TRBD1. Germline V gene lookup returns CDR1 SGHRS and CDR2 YFSETQ. The CDR3 covers 16 residues. J gave up 3 bases and V 5 bases, and 8 bases lay outside the gene matches. The CDR3 spells CASSYGTGGFDTEAFF. The CDR3 region has the DNA TGCGCCAGCAGTTATGGGACAGGGGGCTTCGACACTGAAGCTTTCTTT.

The chain combines TRBV7-2 with TRBJ2-5; 8 positions agree with TRBD2. Per germline, CDR1 SGHTA and CDR2 FQGNSA. V trimming: 1 base; J trimming: 3 bases; junction bases outside the gene matches: 4. This CDR3 is 15 amino acids long. The CDR3 sequence is CASSLGGGRKETQYF. In DNA, the CDR3 is TGTGCCAGCAGCTTAGGCGGCGGGAGGAAAGAGACCCAGTACTTC.

The chain carries TRBV10-3 and TRBJ2-1; 8 nucleotides match TRBD1. Germline CDR1 ENHRY, CDR2 SYGVKD. J gave up 7 bases and V 3 bases, and 8 bases lay outside the gene matches. CDR3 size: 15 residues. The CDR3 sequence is CAISEGTGRGNEQFF. The CDR3 DNA follows: TGTGCCATCAGTGAAGGGACAGGCCGGGGTAATGAGCAGTTCTTC.

This chain uses TRBV28 with TRBJ2-5, with TRBD1 matching 8 bases. The V and J ends lost 3 bases and 3 bases, in that order; junction bases with no gene match: 3. Germline V gene lookup returns CDR1 MDHEN and CDR2 SYDVKM. This CDR3 comprises 14 residues. This CDR3 reads CASSFQGAEETQYF. The CDR3 DNA follows: TGTGCCAGCAGTTTTCAGGGGGCTGAAGAGACCCAGTACTTC. The full variable domain, with the rest looked up from reference TRBV28 and TRBJ2-5, is DVKVTQSSRYLVKRTGEKVFLECVQDMDHENMFWYRQDPGLGLRLIYFSYDVKMKEKGDIPEGYSVSREKKERFSLILESASTNQTSMYLCASSFQGAEETQYFGPGTRLLVL.

The sample holds a few counts of this clone. V usage is TRBV27 and J usage is TRBJ1-1; maybe TRBD1 (6 bases). CDR3 length: 16 residues. Germline V gene data show CDR1 as MNHEY and CDR2 as SMNVEV (reference sequence). Trimming cost V 6 bases and J 6 bases, with 23 bases left between them. The CDR3 is CASSPSKTGRWAEAFF. Written as DNA, the CDR3 is TGTGCCAGCAGCCCATCTAAGACAGGAAGGTGGGCTGAAGCTTTCTTT.

The sample holds one count of this clone. This sequence joins TRBV6-2 or TRBV6-3 and TRBJ1-1; 7 bases map to TRBD1. The junction had 12 bases not matched to a gene; V was cut back by 5 bases and J by 3 bases. The CDR3 length is 16 residues. Germline CDR1 reads MNHEY; CDR2 reads SVGEGT. The CDR3 bases are TGTGCCAGCAGTCGATACAGGGGTGGAGGGGACACTGAAGCTTTCTTT. Translation gives CASSRYRGGGDTEAFF.

The chain employs TRBV20-1 and TRBJ2-1, with D unresolved. CDR1 and CDR2 from the germline V gene are DFQATT and SNEGSKA (reference sequence). This CDR3 region has 15 residues. V was clipped by 3 bases and J by 4 bases, with 16 bases between them. The CDR3 reads CSASLPSRQYNEQFF. The CDR3 coding sequence is TGCAGTGCTAGTCTCCCCAGCAGACAATACAATGAGCAGTTCTTC.

The rearrangement joins TRBV7-2 to TRBJ2-3; no clear D. The V end was cut by 5 bases, the J end by 5 bases, with 11 bases between. Looked up from germline, CDR1 is SGHTA and CDR2 is FQGNSA. The CDR3 loop spans 13 amino acids. This CDR3 reads CASSVVGVDTQYF. In DNA, the CDR3 is TGTGCCAGCAGCGTCGTGGGCGTAGATACGCAGTATTTT.